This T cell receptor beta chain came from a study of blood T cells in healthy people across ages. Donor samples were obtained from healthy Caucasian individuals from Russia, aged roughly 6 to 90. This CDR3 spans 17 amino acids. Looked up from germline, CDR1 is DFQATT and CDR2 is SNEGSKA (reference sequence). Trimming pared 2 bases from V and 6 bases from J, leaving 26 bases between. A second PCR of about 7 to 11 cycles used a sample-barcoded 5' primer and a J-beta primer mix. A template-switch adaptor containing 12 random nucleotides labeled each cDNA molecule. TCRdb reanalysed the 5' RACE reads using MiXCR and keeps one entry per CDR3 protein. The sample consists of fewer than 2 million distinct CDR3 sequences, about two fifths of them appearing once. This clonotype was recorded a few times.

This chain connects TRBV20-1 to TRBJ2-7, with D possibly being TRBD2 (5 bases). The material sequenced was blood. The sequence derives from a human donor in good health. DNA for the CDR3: TGCAGTGCTAGAAGGACCCTAGGAGGAACTCGCTCTATCGAGCAGTACTTC. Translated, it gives CSARRTLGGTRSIEQYF.